These 6 T cell receptor beta chains were all obtained from the same sample, sequenced in a study of cytomegalovirus exposure and HLA in healthy donors. PCR used 60 Vbeta primers and 13 Jbeta primers. Profiling relied on immunoSEQ multiplex PCR, and the TCRdb table lists in-frame clones only, not all of them. Of about 200,000 clones in the sample, around 82% were seen once. The source material was PBMCs. All receptors derive from a man in his late teens or twenties in good health and CMV-seronegative.

CDR3 protein: CASRDPGRTGELFF. Written as DNA, the CDR3 is TGTGCCAGCAGAGATCCAGGGAGGACCGGGGAGCTGTTTTTT. The chain links TRBV6-5 to TRBJ2-2, with D maybe TRBD2 (6 bases). In germline, CDR1 is MNHEY, CDR2 SVGAGI. The CDR3 covers 14 residues. Trimming took off 6 bases at V and 5 bases at J, with 13 bases between the two ends.

Only a few counts were recorded for this clone. This chain links TRBV6-5 with TRBJ2-5; TRBD2 aligns across 12 bases. J gave up 5 bases and V 4 bases, and 8 bases lay outside the gene matches. Germline V gives CDR1 MNHEY, CDR2 SVGAGI. The CDR3 consists of 16 residues. The CDR3 is CASSSPSGGAKETQYF. The DNA of the CDR3 is TGTGCCAGCAGTTCCCCTAGCGGGGGGGCAAAGGAGACCCAGTACTTC.

V gene TRBV9 combines with J gene TRBJ2-1, with 7 bases matching TRBD1. CDR3 length: 15 residues. Germline loops: CDR1 SGDLS, CDR2 YYNGEE. The junction had 3 bases not matched to a gene; V was cut back by 0 bases and J by 3 bases. The DNA for the CDR3 is TGTGCCAGCAGCGTAGGTGGGACAGTCTACAATGAGCAGTTCTTC. Protein sequence: CASSVGGTVYNEQFF.

V is TRBV7-2 and J is TRBJ1-6; a possible D gene is TRBD1 (5 bases). The V end lost 8 bases, the J end lost 14 bases, and 13 bases lay between the germline ends. The CDR3 is made up of 11 amino acids. CDR1 SGHTA and CDR2 FQGNSA come from the germline V gene. The CDR3 loop is CASQDIRSLHF. CDR3 coding DNA: TGTGCCAGCCAGGACATTCGGTCCCTCCACTTT.

This sequence joins TRBV7-9 and TRBJ1-3, with 7 positions matching TRBD1. Germline V gene sequence: CDR1 SEHNR, CDR2 FQNEAQ (reference sequence). The ends lost 4 bases at V and 0 bases at J; junction bases unmatched: 9. The CDR3 extends over 17 amino acids. The CDR3 bases are TGTGCCAGCAGCTCCGGGGACAGCTTGACCTCTGGAAACACCATATATTTT. Amino acid sequence: CASSSGDSLTSGNTIYF.

The rearrangement uses TRBV19 and TRBJ1-6; no reliable D call. Germline V gives CDR1 LNHDA, CDR2 SQIVND (reference sequence). Trimming left V 3 bases short and J 8 bases short, with 5 bases between. CDR3 length: 12 residues. The CDR3 loop reads CASSIGDSPLHF. In DNA, the CDR3 is TGTGCCAGTAGTATTGGAGATTCACCCCTCCACTTT.